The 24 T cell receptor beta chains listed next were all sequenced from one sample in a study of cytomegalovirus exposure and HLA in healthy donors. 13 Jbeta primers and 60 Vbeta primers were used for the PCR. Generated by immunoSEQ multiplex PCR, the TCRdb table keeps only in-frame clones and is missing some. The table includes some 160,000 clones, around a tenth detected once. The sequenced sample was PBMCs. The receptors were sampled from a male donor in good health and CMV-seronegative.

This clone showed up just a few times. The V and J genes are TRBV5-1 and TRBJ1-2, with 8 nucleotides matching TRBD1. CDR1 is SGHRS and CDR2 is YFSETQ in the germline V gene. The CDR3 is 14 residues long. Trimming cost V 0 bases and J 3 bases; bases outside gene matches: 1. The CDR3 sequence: CASSLETGDYGYTF. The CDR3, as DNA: TGCGCCAGCAGCTTGGAGACAGGGGACTATGGCTACACCTTC.

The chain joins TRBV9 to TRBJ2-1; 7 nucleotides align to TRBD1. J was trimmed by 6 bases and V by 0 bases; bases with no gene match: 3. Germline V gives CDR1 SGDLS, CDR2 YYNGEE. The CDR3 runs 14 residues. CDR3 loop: CASSVVQGINEQFF. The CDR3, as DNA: TGTGCCAGCAGCGTAGTACAGGGGATCAATGAGCAGTTCTTC.

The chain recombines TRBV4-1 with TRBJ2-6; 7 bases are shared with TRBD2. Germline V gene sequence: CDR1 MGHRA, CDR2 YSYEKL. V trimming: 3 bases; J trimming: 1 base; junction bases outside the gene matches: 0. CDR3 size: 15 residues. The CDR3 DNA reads TGCGCCAGCAGCCACGGGGGGTCTGGGGCCAACGTCCTGACTTTC. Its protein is CASSHGGSGANVLTF.

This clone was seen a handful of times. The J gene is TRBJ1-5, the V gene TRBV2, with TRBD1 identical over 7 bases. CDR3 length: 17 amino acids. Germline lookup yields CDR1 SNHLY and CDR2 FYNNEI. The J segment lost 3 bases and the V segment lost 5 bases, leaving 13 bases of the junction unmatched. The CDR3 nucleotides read TGTGCCAGCAGTCTTACTAGACGGGACAGAGTCAATCAGCCCCAGCATTTT. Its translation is CASSLTRRDRVNQPQHF.

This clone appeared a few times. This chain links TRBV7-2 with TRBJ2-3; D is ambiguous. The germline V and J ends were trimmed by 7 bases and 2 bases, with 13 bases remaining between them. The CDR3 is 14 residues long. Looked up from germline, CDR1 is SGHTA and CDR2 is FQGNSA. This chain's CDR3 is CASILRPSTDTQYF. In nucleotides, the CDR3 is TGTGCCAGCATACTGAGGCCCTCCACAGATACGCAGTATTTT. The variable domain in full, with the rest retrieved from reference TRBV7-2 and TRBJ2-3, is GAGVSQSPSNKVTEKGKDVELRCDPISGHTALYWYRQSLGQGLEFLIYFQGNSAPDKSGLPSDRFSAERTGGSVSTLTIQRTQQEDSAVYLCASILRPSTDTQYFGPGTRLTVL.

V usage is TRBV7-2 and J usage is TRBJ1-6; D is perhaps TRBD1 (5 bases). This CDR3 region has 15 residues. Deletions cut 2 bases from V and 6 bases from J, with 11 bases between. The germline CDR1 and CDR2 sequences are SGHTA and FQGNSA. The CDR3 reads CASSLLQQGNSPLHF. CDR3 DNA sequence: TGTGCCAGCAGCTTACTGCAGCAGGGTAATTCACCCCTCCACTTT.

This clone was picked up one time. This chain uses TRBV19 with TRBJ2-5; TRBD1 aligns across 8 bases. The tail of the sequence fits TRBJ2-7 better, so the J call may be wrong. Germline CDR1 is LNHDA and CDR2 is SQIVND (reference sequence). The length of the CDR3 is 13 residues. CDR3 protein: CASSIDRGYEQYF. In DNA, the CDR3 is TGTGCCAGTAGTATTGACAGGGGATACGAGCAGTACTTC.

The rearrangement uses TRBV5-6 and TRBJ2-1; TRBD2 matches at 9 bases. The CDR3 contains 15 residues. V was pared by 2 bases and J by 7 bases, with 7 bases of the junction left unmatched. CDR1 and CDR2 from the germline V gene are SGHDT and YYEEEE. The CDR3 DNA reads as TGTGCCAGCAGCTTCTTAGCGGGAGAGGGGAATGAGCAGTTCTTC. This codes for CASSFLAGEGNEQFF.

CDR3 nucleotides: TGTGCCAGCAGCCCGGGTGGAGCAGTCACTGAAGCTTTCTTT. This translates into CASSPGGAVTEAFF. This chain joins TRBV6-5 and TRBJ1-1; D call uncertain. CDR3 length: 14 residues. With 6 bases removed from V and 4 bases from J, the gap between germline ends came to 15 bases. The V gene's germline CDR1 is MNHEY and CDR2 SVGAGI.

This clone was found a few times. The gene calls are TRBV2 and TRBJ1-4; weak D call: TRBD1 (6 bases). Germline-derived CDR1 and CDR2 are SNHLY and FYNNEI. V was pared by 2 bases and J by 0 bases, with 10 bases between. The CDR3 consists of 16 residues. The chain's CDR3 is CASSEIQGPTNEKLFF. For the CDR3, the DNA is TGTGCCAGCAGTGAAATTCAGGGGCCAACTAATGAAAAACTGTTTTTT.

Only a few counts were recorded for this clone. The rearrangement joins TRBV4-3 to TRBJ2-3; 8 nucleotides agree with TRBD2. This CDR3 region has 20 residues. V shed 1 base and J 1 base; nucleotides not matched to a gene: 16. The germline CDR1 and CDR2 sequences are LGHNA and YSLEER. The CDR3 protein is CASSQGSAKKKTSGTDTQYF. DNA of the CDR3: TGCGCCAGCAGCCAAGGGTCAGCAAAGAAGAAGACTAGCGGCACAGATACGCAGTATTTT.

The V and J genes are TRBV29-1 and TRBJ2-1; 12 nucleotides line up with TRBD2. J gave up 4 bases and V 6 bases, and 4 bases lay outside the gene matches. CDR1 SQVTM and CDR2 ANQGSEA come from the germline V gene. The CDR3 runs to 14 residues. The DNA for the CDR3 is TGCAGCGTCTACGGGACTAGCGGGTACAATGAGCAGTTCTTC. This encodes CSVYGTSGYNEQFF.

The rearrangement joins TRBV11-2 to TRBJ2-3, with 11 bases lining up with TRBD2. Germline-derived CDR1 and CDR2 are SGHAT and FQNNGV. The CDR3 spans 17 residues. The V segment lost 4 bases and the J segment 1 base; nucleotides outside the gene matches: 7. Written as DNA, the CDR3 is TGTGCCAGCAGCTCGTTCTTACTAGCGGGGGGCACAGATACGCAGTATTTT. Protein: CASSSFLLAGGTDTQYF. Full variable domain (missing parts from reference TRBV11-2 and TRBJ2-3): EAGVAQSPRYKIIEKRQSVAFWCNPISGHATLYWYQQILGQGPKLLIQFQNNGVVDDSQLPKDRFSAERLKGVDSTLKIQPAKLEDSAVYLCASSSFLLAGGTDTQYFGPGTRLTVL.

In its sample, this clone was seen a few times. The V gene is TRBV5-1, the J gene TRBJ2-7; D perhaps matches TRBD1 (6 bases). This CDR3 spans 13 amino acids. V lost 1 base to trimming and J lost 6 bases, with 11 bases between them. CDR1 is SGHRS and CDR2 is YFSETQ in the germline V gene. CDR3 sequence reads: CASSLPQGSEQYF. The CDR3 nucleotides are TGCGCCAGCAGCTTGCCGCAGGGGTCCGAGCAGTACTTC. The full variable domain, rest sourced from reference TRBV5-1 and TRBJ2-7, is KAGVTQTPRYLIKTRGQQVTLSCSPISGHRSVSWYQQTPGQGLQFLFEYFSETQRNKGNFPGRFSGRQFSNSRSEMNVSTLELGDSALYLCASSLPQGSEQYFGPGTRLTVT.

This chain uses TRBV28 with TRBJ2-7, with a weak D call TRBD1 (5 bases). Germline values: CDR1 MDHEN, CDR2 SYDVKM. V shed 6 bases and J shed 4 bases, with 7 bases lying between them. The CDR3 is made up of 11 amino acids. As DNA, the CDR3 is TGTGCCAGCAGGGGGCCATACGAGCAGTACTTC. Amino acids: CASRGPYEQYF.

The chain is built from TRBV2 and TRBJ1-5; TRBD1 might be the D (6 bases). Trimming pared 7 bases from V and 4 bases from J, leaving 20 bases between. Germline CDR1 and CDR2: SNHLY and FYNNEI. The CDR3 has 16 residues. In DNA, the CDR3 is TGTGCCAGCATTCCCGATACAGGGAGTGCGAATCAGCCCCAGCATTTT. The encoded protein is CASIPDTGSANQPQHF.

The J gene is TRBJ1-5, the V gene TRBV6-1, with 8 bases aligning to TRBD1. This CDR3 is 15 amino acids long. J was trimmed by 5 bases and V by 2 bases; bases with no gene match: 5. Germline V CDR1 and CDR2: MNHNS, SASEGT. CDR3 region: CASSEPGQGHQPQHF. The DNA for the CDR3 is TGTGCCAGCAGTGAACCCGGACAGGGCCATCAGCCCCAGCATTTT.

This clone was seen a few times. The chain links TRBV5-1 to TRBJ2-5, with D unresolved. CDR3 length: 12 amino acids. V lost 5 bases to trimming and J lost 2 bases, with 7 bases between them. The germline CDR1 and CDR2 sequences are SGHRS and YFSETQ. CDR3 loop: CASRNGQETQYF. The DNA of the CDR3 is TGCGCCAGCAGGAACGGGCAAGAGACCCAGTACTTC.

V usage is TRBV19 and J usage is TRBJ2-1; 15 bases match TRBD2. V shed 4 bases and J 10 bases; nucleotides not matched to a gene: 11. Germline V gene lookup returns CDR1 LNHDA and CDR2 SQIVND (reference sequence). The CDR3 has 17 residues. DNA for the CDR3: TGTGCCAGTAGTAACACCGGGACTAGCGGGAGGAGGCAGGAGCAGTTCTTC. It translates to CASSNTGTSGRRQEQFF.

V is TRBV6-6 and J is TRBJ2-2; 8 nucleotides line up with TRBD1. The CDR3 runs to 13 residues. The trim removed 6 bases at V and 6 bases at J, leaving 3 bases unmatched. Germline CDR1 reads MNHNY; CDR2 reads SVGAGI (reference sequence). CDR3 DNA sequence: TGTGCCAGCAGGGACAGGGTGGCCGGGGAGCTGTTTTTT. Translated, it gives CASRDRVAGELFF.

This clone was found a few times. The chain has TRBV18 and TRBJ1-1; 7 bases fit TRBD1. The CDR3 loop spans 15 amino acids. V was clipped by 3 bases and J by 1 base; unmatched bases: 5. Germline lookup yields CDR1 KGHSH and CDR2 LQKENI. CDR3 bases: TGTGCCAGCTCACCGGGGGGACAGAAGAACACTGAAGCTTTCTTT. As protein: CASSPGGQKNTEAFF.

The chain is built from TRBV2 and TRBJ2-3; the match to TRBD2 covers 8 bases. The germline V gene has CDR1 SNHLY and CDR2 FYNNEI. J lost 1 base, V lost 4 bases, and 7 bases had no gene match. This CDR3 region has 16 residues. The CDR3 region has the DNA TGTGCCAGCAGTGGCCTACTAGCGGCCGGCACAGATACGCAGTATTTT. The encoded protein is CASSGLLAAGTDTQYF.

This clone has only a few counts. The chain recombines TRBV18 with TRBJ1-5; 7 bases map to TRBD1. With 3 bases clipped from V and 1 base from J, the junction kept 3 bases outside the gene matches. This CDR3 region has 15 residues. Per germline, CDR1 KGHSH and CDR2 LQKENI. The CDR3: CASSPDRVSNQPQHF. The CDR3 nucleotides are TGTGCCAGCTCACCCGACAGGGTGAGCAATCAGCCCCAGCATTTT. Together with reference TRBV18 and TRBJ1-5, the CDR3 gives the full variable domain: NAGVMQNPRHLVRRRGQEARLRCSPMKGHSHVYWYRQLPEEGLKFMVYLQKENIIDESGMPKERFSAEFPKEGPSILRIQQVVRGDSAAYFCASSPDRVSNQPQHFGDGTRLSIL.

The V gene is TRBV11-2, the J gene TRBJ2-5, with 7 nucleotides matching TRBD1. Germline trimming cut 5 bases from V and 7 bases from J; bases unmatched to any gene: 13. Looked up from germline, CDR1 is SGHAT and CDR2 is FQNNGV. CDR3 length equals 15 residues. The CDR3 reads CASSTRQGRLRTQYF. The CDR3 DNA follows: TGTGCCAGCAGCACACGACAGGGACGACTTCGGACCCAGTACTTC.